The clone carrying this T cell receptor (beta chain) has a handful of counts. Its antigen is unknown. Quantitative barcoded 5'-RACE was used to prepare TCR beta libraries. TCRdb re-analysed the 5' RACE reads in MiXCR, keeping a single row per CDR3 protein. This sample has roughly 160,000 distinct CDR3 sequences; 9.8% occur once, and the top ten carry about 16%. This CDR3 is 14 amino acids long. These data are taken from a study of CD8 T cells in ankylosing spondylitis. General study findings and limits: Earlier reports found some motif variants in synovial fluid and blood in reactive arthritis. Disease-linked clones were reportedly significantly enriched in matched ankylosing spondylitis synovial fluid. Seemingly distinctive of ankylosing spondylitis blood was a TCR beta motif formed by eight highly homologous variants.

The V gene is TRBV21-1, the J gene TRBJ2-2; TRBD1 is taken as the D call from the table, unchecked against the DNA. TRBV21-1 is a pseudogene locus. The specimen was blood, either unsorted or a sorted T cell fraction (not recorded which). The source is a female donor with ankylosing spondylitis or in good health (not recorded which). The CDR3 coding sequence is TGTGCCAGCAGCATGACAGGGGGAGACGGGGAGCTGTTTTTT. This gives the protein CASSMTGGDGELFF.